Given below is one T cell receptor (beta chain) in context. Per the original data handling: Estimates of nucleated cell counts were drawn from the amplification of reference gene primers. Sequencing used immunoSEQ multiplex PCR; TCRdb keeps in-frame clones, though not all of them. V, J and clone size are those of that table, while D and trimming were read from the DNA. The sample gives roughly 84,000 clones, under 80% of which show up once; about a third is in the top ten. The sample originates from a study of blood T cell repertoires in COVID-19. Background on the study: PBMCs, B-cell-depleted T cells, or T cells were the source of the cDNA or gDNA that made up the material.

Followed over time, Seattle patients had been enrolled while infection was active. V lost 4 bases, J lost 5 bases, and 18 bases lay in between. CDR3 length: 16 residues. The V gene's germline CDR1 is LGHDT and CDR2 YNNKEL (reference sequence). The sample was peripheral blood. The genes are TRBV3-1 (or the pseudogene TRBV3-2) and TRBJ1-3; D is ambiguous. The receptor was isolated from a man aged 55-75 years with COVID-19, enrolled during active disease. CDR3 nucleotide sequence: TGTGCCAGCAGCCGCCCACCACCGAATCCTAGAAACACCATATATTTT. It specifies CASSRPPPNPRNTIYF.